What follows are 28 T cell receptor beta chains derived from one specimen sequenced in a study of T-cell reconstitution after alpha-beta-depleted transplantation in children. During its preparation, the TCRbeta library received unique molecular identifiers. TCRdb independently ran MiXCR on the PCR reads; one entry per CDR3 protein. The repertoire consists of about 110,000 distinct CDR3 sequences, with around 6.4% occurring once and the leading ten covering roughly 20%. This material consisted of PBMCs, mostly from graft donor cells, taken 360 days after TCRalphabeta/CD19-depleted stem cell transplant. The source is a male patient between 2 and 9 years old who had a stem cell transplant for acute lymphoblastic leukemia, so the T cells may come from the graft donor.

This clonotype showed up many times. The chain recombines TRBV24-1 with TRBJ2-3; TRBD2 aligns across 8 bases. The CDR3 spans 16 residues. The ends lost 1 base at V and 4 bases at J; junction bases unmatched: 6. Germline V gives CDR1 KGHDR, CDR2 SFDVKD. CDR3 residues: CATSDFSSGSADTQYF. The CDR3 region has the DNA TGTGCCACCAGTGATTTTTCCAGCGGGAGCGCAGATACGCAGTATTTT.

This clonotype was observed a handful of times. The chain uses TRBV5-1 and TRBJ2-2; 8 bases align to TRBD1. Trimming at V came to 5 bases and at J to 2 bases, leaving 8 bases not matched to a gene. This CDR3 is built from 16 residues. CDR1 is SGHRS, CDR2 YFSETQ, per germline. The CDR3, as DNA: TGCGCCAGCAGGAGCGCAGGGGGCGGTAACACCGGGGAGCTGTTTTTT. As protein: CASRSAGGGNTGELFF. Together with reference TRBV5-1 and TRBJ2-2, the CDR3 gives the full variable domain: KAGVTQTPRYLIKTRGQQVTLSCSPISGHRSVSWYQQTPGQGLQFLFEYFSETQRNKGNFPGRFSGRQFSNSRSEMNVSTLELGDSALYLCASRSAGGGNTGELFFGEGSRLTVL.

The sample holds a few counts of this clonotype. This rearrangement joins TRBV7-3 to TRBJ2-5; no definite D call. V gave up 1 base and J gave up 2 bases, with 8 bases separating them. The germline V gene encodes CDR1 SGHTA and CDR2 FQGTGA. This CDR3 is 14 amino acids long. The CDR3, as DNA: TGTGCCAGCAGCTTAAGAGAGGAGCAAGAGACCCAGTACTTC. Its protein is CASSLREEQETQYF.

In its sample, this clonotype was seen many times. The chain links TRBV4-3 to TRBJ1-1; D ambiguous. V was clipped by 3 bases and J by 7 bases, with 12 bases between them. The CDR3 loop spans 13 amino acids. Germline loops: CDR1 LGHNA, CDR2 YSLEER. The CDR3 loop reads CASSQAVTGEAFF. In DNA, the CDR3 is TGCGCCAGCAGCCAGGCGGTAACCGGTGAAGCTTTCTTT.

The sample holds many counts of this clonotype. The chain recombines TRBV6-5 with TRBJ1-5; maybe TRBD1 (6 bases). Germline V gene lookup returns CDR1 MNHEY and CDR2 SVGAGI. This CDR3 is 14 amino acids long. Trimming took 9 bases from V and 0 from J, leaving 12 bases between them. As DNA, the CDR3 is TGTGCCAGTACGGGGGGCCATAGCAATCAGCCCCAGCATTTT. This sequence encodes CASTGGHSNQPQHF.

This sequence joins TRBV2 and TRBJ2-5, with 11 positions matching TRBD1. The germline V gene has CDR1 SNHLY and CDR2 FYNNEI. With V trimmed by 6 bases and J by 3 bases, 3 bases remained unmatched. The CDR3 contains 14 residues. The CDR3 reads CASRGDRGKETQYF. The CDR3 DNA reads TGTGCCAGCAGGGGGGACAGGGGGAAAGAGACCCAGTACTTC.

This clonotype was detected only a few times. This chain uses TRBV4-3 with TRBJ2-7; TRBD1 matches at 7 bases. The CDR3 runs to 19 residues. J lost 2 bases, V lost 0 bases, and 16 bases had no gene match. Germline values: CDR1 LGHNA, CDR2 YSLEER. Here the CDR3 DNA reads TGCGCCAGCAGCCAAGATTGGGGACAGCGATACCCTTGGACCTACGAGCAGTACTTC. Its translation is CASSQDWGQRYPWTYEQYF.

This clonotype showed up many times. J is TRBJ2-3 and V is TRBV7-2; 12 bases align to TRBD2. Germline-derived CDR1 and CDR2 are SGHTA and FQGNSA. The V segment lost 3 bases and the J segment 7 bases; nucleotides outside the gene matches: 5. The CDR3 is made up of 15 amino acids. The CDR3 region is CASSLASGRANTQYF. CDR3 nucleotides: TGTGCCAGCAGCTTGGCTAGCGGGAGGGCCAATACGCAGTATTTT.

The V and J genes are TRBV6-5 and TRBJ2-7; D uncertain. The V end was cut by 5 bases, the J end by 3 bases, with 8 bases between. CDR3 length: 12 amino acids. Germline CDR1 and CDR2: MNHEY and SVGAGI. CDR3 nucleotides: TGTGCCAGCAGTCAAACGGGCTACGAGCAGTACTTC. Its translation: CASSQTGYEQYF.

This clonotype was detected ten times or more. V and J are TRBV29-1 and TRBJ2-5; TRBD2 matches at 7 bases. V lost 6 bases to trimming and J lost 4 bases; unmatched junction nucleotides: 5. In germline, CDR1 is SQVTM, CDR2 ANQGSEA. The CDR3 is made up of 12 amino acids. Here the CDR3 reads CSVGGGGETQYF. The CDR3 nucleotides are TGCAGCGTGGGGGGGGGAGGAGAGACCCAGTACTTC.

This clonotype has more than one count but fewer than ten. The chain has TRBV5-4 and TRBJ2-3; 7 nucleotides align to TRBD2. This CDR3 is built from 15 residues. The V segment lost 2 bases and the J segment 4 bases; nucleotides outside the gene matches: 7. The germline gives CDR1 SGHNT, CDR2 YYREEE (reference sequence). As DNA, the CDR3 is TGTGCCAGCAGCTTTTCACTAGCGCACGCAGATACGCAGTATTTT. Protein: CASSFSLAHADTQYF.

This clonotype came up a few times. CDR3 in DNA: TGCAGCGCAGTGTGGGGGGAGCTGTTTTTT. Translation gives CSAVWGELFF. The genes are TRBV29-1 and TRBJ2-2; D uncertain. The CDR3 is made up of 10 amino acids. Trimming removed 7 bases from V and 8 bases from J, with 8 bases in between. CDR1 is SQVTM, CDR2 ANQGSEA, per germline.

This chain's CDR3 is CASSAGQGSETQYF. CDR3 coding DNA: TGTGCCAGCAGCGCGGGACAGGGATCGGAGACCCAGTACTTC. The chain carries TRBV7-3 and TRBJ2-5; 9 nucleotides agree with TRBD1. The germline gives CDR1 SGHTA, CDR2 FQGTGA. This CDR3 has 14 amino acids. V trimming: 5 bases; J trimming: 5 bases; junction bases outside the gene matches: 6.

This clonotype was seen many times. This sequence joins TRBV6-2 or TRBV6-3 and TRBJ2-5; no definite D call. Looked up from germline, CDR1 is MNHEY and CDR2 is SVGEGT. V dropped 7 bases and J dropped 4 bases, with 13 bases sitting between them. The CDR3 is 13 residues long. CDR3 in amino acids: CASTLDTAETQYF. The CDR3 DNA reads as TGTGCCAGCACCCTCGACACGGCAGAGACCCAGTACTTC.

This clonotype was observed at least ten times. This chain connects TRBV6-5 to TRBJ1-2; 7 nucleotides line up with TRBD1. Germline V CDR1 and CDR2: MNHEY, SVGAGI. This CDR3 comprises 14 residues. Unmatched junction bases numbered 6, after V lost 5 bases and J lost 3 bases. As DNA, the CDR3 is TGTGCCAGCAGTCCCGACGGGACAGACTATGGCTACACCTTC. Its translation is CASSPDGTDYGYTF.

This clonotype was observed at least ten times. V is TRBV29-1 and J is TRBJ2-1; the D gene is possibly TRBD1 (6 bases). Germline CDR1 is SQVTM and CDR2 is ANQGSEA. V shed 4 bases and J shed 9 bases, with 13 bases lying between them. This CDR3 has 12 amino acids. Here the CDR3 DNA reads TGCAGCGTTGTCGACGAAGGGGGTGAGCAGTTCTTC. It codes for CSVVDEGGEQFF.

This clonotype was detected many times. The V call is TRBV4-3, the J call TRBJ2-5; tentatively, D is TRBD1 (6 bases). Between the trimmed V and J ends, which lost 0 bases and 6 bases, there was a span of 14 bases. Per germline, CDR1 LGHNA and CDR2 YSLEER. CDR3 length: 15 amino acids. CDR3 DNA: TGCGCCAGCAGCCAAGACGGACAGACGGGCCAGACCCAGTACTTC. Translated, it gives CASSQDGQTGQTQYF.

The sample holds a few counts of this clonotype. V gene TRBV12-3 or TRBV12-4 combines with J gene TRBJ2-7; D remains unclear. Trimming removed 5 bases at V and 0 bases at J, with 8 bases between. CDR3 length: 13 residues. CDR3 sequence (DNA): TGTGCCAGCAGTGACTGGGGCTCCTACGAGCAGTACTTC. This translates into CASSDWGSYEQYF.

There are many counts of this clonotype. This chain connects TRBV7-9 to TRBJ1-5; D is undetermined. In germline, CDR1 is SEHNR, CDR2 FQNEAQ (reference sequence). V lost 2 bases, J lost 7 bases, and 6 bases lay in between. The CDR3 runs to 12 residues. CDR3 amino acids: CASSLLAQPQHF. The DNA for the CDR3 is TGTGCCAGCAGCTTATTGGCGCAGCCCCAGCATTTT.

This clonotype was counted ten times or more. The V gene is TRBV12-3 or TRBV12-4, the J gene TRBJ2-1, with TRBD1 matching over 7 bases. The CDR3 runs 15 residues. Trimming at V came to 3 bases and at J to 2 bases, leaving 4 bases not matched to a gene. This chain's CDR3 is CASSFGTATYNEQFF. In DNA, the CDR3 is TGTGCCAGCAGTTTCGGGACAGCTACCTACAATGAGCAGTTCTTC.

This clonotype showed up many times. This rearrangement joins TRBV3-1 to TRBJ2-4; perhaps D is TRBD1 or TRBD2 (6 bases each). Germline values: CDR1 LGHDT, CDR2 YNNKEL (reference sequence). CDR3 size: 18 residues. Trimming removed 1 base from V and 0 bases from J, with 16 bases in between. CDR3 sequence: CASSQVRRGTLAKNIQYF. The CDR3 DNA is TGTGCCAGCAGCCAAGTACGTAGGGGGACTCTAGCCAAAAACATTCAGTACTTC. The complete variable domain, with remaining parts taken from reference TRBV3-1 and TRBJ2-4, reads DTAVSQTPKYLVTQMGNDKSIKCEQNLGHDTMYWYKQDSKKFLKIMFSYNNKELIINETVPNRFSPKSPDKAHLNLHINSLELGDSAVYFCASSQVRRGTLAKNIQYFGAGTRLSVL.

This clonotype was seen more than once but under ten times. The V and J genes are TRBV2 and TRBJ2-3; D may be TRBD1 or TRBD2 (5 bases each). Trimming removed 5 bases at V and 6 bases at J, with 18 bases between. CDR3 length equals 15 residues. Germline lookup yields CDR1 SNHLY and CDR2 FYNNEI. In DNA form, the CDR3 reads TGTGCCAGCAGTTCCATTAGGGGCGGGTTGGATACGCAGTATTTT. Amino acids: CASSSIRGGLDTQYF.

Ten or more counts support this clonotype. This CDR3 is CAIRGTGSPSYEQYF. The CDR3 DNA is TGTGCCATCAGGGGGACAGGGTCGCCCTCCTACGAGCAGTACTTC. This rearrangement joins TRBV10-3 to TRBJ2-7; 9 bases are a match to TRBD1. J was trimmed by 0 bases and V by 6 bases; bases with no gene match: 6. Germline CDR1 is ENHRY and CDR2 is SYGVKD. CDR3 length: 15 residues.

Ten or more counts support this clonotype. The chain uses TRBV29-1 and TRBJ2-1; TRBD1 matches 10 bases. This CDR3 region has 13 residues. Germline V gives CDR1 SQVTM, CDR2 ANQGSEA. Trimming cost V 3 bases and J 8 bases; bases outside gene matches: 4. The CDR3 is CSVEDRGGDEQFF. CDR3 coding DNA: TGCAGCGTTGAGGACAGGGGGGGTGATGAGCAGTTCTTC.

This clonotype came up a few times. The V gene is TRBV7-2, the J gene TRBJ1-5; the D is unclear. This CDR3 is built from 13 residues. V lost 1 base and J 6 bases, leaving 7 bases between the germline ends. From germline, CDR1 is SGHTA and CDR2 FQGNSA. CDR3 sequence: CASSLGGSQPQHF. DNA of the CDR3: TGTGCCAGCAGCTTAGGAGGCTCTCAGCCCCAGCATTTT.

This chain joins TRBV6-5 and TRBJ2-3; TRBD1 matches at 7 bases. The CDR3 totals 15 residues. Germline V gene sequence: CDR1 MNHEY, CDR2 SVGAGI. After removal of 2 bases from V and 0 bases from J, the junction contained 2 bases not matched to a gene. The CDR3 sequence is CASSYGQASTDTQYF. CDR3 coding DNA: TGTGCCAGCAGTTACGGACAGGCTAGCACAGATACGCAGTATTTT.

This clonotype was observed a few times. The chain employs TRBV6-1 and TRBJ1-4; a weak D match, TRBD1 (5 bases). Trimming removed 0 bases at V and 8 bases at J, with 10 bases between. The CDR3 loop spans 14 amino acids. Per germline, CDR1 MNHNS and CDR2 SASEGT. This CDR3 is CASSEARGDEKLFF. The CDR3 DNA is TGTGCCAGCAGTGAAGCGCGGGGGGACGAAAAACTGTTTTTT.

This clonotype was picked up many times. This sequence joins TRBV20-1 and TRBJ2-6; D is uncertain. Per germline, CDR1 DFQATT and CDR2 SNEGSKA (reference sequence). The CDR3 has 15 amino acids. V dropped 7 bases and J dropped 0 bases, with 13 bases sitting between them. CDR3 region: CSGMGINSGANVLTF. CDR3 DNA: TGCAGTGGTATGGGTATTAACTCTGGGGCCAACGTCCTGACTTTC.